This T cell receptor beta chain stems from a study of blood T cell repertoires in COVID-19. Assay used: immunoSEQ multiplex PCR; TCRdb lists only in-frame clones, some missing. The repertoire holds approximately 240,000 clones, around 85% seen once, with approximately 6.3% in the top ten. The germline CDR1 and CDR2 sequences are LNHDA and SQIVND (reference sequence). Germline trimming cut 9 bases from V and 3 bases from J; bases unmatched to any gene: 9. This CDR3 comprises 14 residues. This TCR was sampled from a woman aged 60-75 years with active or convalescent COVID-19. The sequencing sample was made of peripheral blood. This chain joins TRBV19 and TRBJ2-5, with 8 nucleotides matching TRBD2. The CDR3 nucleotides read TGTGCCAGCAAAACAGCGGGGGCCGAAGAGACCCAGTACTTC. Its protein is CASKTAGAEETQYF.